These 2 T cell receptor beta chains came from one sample sequenced in a study of graft-versus-host responses after intestinal transplantation. This table comes from immunoSEQ multiplex PCR, and its TCRdb copy is limited to in-frame clones, with some not included. The sample holds about 110,000 clones, 93% seen once. These receptors' antigens are unknown. The sample was unstimulated CD8+ T cells sorted from spleen or lymph node cells, taken before intestinal transplant. Receptors were obtained from a human donor who received an intestinal transplant.

This clone occurred once. The rearrangement links TRBV19 to TRBJ2-5, with D maybe TRBD1 (5 bases). Trimming removed 5 bases at V and 1 base at J, with 11 bases between. The CDR3 totals 14 residues. Germline V gene sequence: CDR1 LNHDA, CDR2 SQIVND (reference sequence). The CDR3 DNA is TGTGCCAGTAGTGAGACAGATCTCCAAGAGACCCAGTACTTC. This sequence encodes CASSETDLQETQYF.

This chain joins TRBV11-1 and TRBJ2-3, with a tentative D call TRBD1 (6 bases). Germline V gene data show CDR1 as SGHAT and CDR2 as FQDESV (reference sequence). The CDR3 is 15 amino acids. The V and J ends lost 5 bases and 1 base respectively, with 13 bases between them. This CDR3 reads CASSPGAGGTDTQYF. The CDR3 bases are TGTGCCAGCAGCCCAGGGGCAGGGGGCACAGATACGCAGTATTTT. Supplemented by reference TRBV11-1 and TRBJ2-3, the full variable domain reads EAEVAQSPRYKITEKSQAVAFWCDPISGHATLYWYRQILGQGPELLVQFQDESVVDDSQLPKDRFSAERLKGVDSTLKIQPAELGDSAMYLCASSPGAGGTDTQYFGPGTRLTVL.